Included here is one T cell receptor beta chain sequence, with context. The antigen is undetermined. V was trimmed by 5 bases and J by 1 base, leaving 14 bases between them. Germline CDR1 and CDR2: SEHNR and FQNEAQ (reference sequence). The CDR3 has 15 amino acids. According to the study, TCR beta libraries were built with iRepertoire HTBI primers and CDR3-region Arm-PCR. TCRdb re-analysed the multiplex PCR reads in MiXCR, keeping a single row per CDR3 protein. The sample lists a few hundred thousand distinct CDR3 sequences, 21% seen once, with around an eighth in the top ten. The sample belongs to a study of regulatory T cells in long-lasting Graves disease. Background on the study: Persistent Graves' disease denoted over 5 years of antithyroid drugs plus positive TSH receptor antibodies. The study, taken as a whole, reports: Whereas 966 public clonotypes were shared by new patients, persistent patients shared more, at roughly 3,000.

Indicated time point: persistent/refractory GD, antithyroid drugs over 5 years with positive TRAb. Extracted RNA from PBMCs served as the source of the TCR library. As collected, the peripheral blood samples measured roughly 10 milliliters each and went into EDTA tubes. The material was peripheral blood mononuclear cells (PBMCs), obtained when the disease was refractory, from a patient treated with antithyroid drugs. The rearrangement links TRBV7-9 to TRBJ1-2; unclear D gene. This clonotype was obtained from a female donor with Graves disease. The CDR3 DNA reads TGTGCCAGCAGCCCAGAGACACTGATTAACTATGGCTACACCTTC. Its translation is CASSPETLINYGYTF. Full variable domain (remainder filled in from reference TRBV7-9 and TRBJ1-2): DTGVSQNPRHKITKRGQNVTFRCDPISEHNRLYWYRQTLGQGPEFLTYFQNEAQLEKSRLLSDRFSAERPKGSFSTLEIQRTEQGDSAMYLCASSPETLINYGYTFGSGTRLTVV.